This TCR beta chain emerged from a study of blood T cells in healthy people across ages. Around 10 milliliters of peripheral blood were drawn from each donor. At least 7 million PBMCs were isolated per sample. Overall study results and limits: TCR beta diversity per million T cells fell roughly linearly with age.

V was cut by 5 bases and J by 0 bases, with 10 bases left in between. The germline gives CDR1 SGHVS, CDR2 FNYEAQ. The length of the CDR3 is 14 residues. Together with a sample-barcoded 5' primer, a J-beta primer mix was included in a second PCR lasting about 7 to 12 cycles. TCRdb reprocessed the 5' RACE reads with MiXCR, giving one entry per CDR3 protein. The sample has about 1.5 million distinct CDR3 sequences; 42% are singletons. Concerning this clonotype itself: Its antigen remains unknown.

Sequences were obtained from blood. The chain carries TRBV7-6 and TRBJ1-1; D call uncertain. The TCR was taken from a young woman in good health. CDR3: CASSLDGVNTEAFF. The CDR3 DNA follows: TGTGCCAGCAGCCTGGACGGGGTGAACACTGAAGCTTTCTTT.